This T cell receptor beta chain was identified in a study of early T cells in non-severe SARS-CoV-2 infection. Study details: RNA in bulk from unsorted whole blood was sequenced, and chains were unpaired.

Regarding this clonotype: Its target is not known.

Whole-study results and caveats: Using VDJdb, the matching emphasized anti-spike CD8 responses while missing private and CD4 specificities.

The TCR library protocol was used to attach unique molecular identifiers. These identifiers were attached to individual cDNA molecules. TCRdb recomputed calls from the 5' RACE reads with MiXCR, one row per CDR3 protein. The data contain about 69,000 distinct CDR3 sequences, about 9% of them singletons. Sequenced sample: whole blood. This receptor was taken from an adult who was a healthcare worker with PCR-confirmed SARS-CoV-2 infection or an uninfected control (not recorded which).

CDR3 DNA sequence: TGTGCCAGCAGTGCCCCGATAGCCCCGGGGGAGCAGTACTTC. This gives the protein CASSAPIAPGEQYF. V and J are TRBV12-3 or TRBV12-4 and TRBJ2-7, with D maybe TRBD2 (5 bases). The CDR3 spans 14 residues. Trimming removed 5 bases from V and 7 bases from J, with 18 bases in between.